The 31 T cell receptor beta chains below come from one sample, sequenced in a study of type 1 and type 2 diabetes patients. PCR was run on genomic DNA. The TCR beta CDR3 region was amplified using 30 forward and 13 reverse primers. TCRdb recomputed calls from the multiplex PCR reads with MiXCR, one row per CDR3 protein. The data hold 250,000 to 300,000 distinct CDR3 sequences, with around 47% observed a single time. The source material was peripheral blood mononuclear cells (PBMCs). These receptors were taken from a young man with type 2 diabetes.

V gene TRBV4-3 combines with J gene TRBJ1-2; 9 bases fit TRBD1. CDR1 is LGHNA and CDR2 is YSLEER in the germline V gene. The CDR3 spans 15 residues. V was pared by 5 bases and J by 6 bases, with 10 bases of the junction left unmatched. The CDR3 DNA reads TGCGCCAGCAGCGTAGGGCCGGGACAGGGAAATGGCTACACCTTC. It encodes CASSVGPGQGNGYTF.

The J gene is TRBJ2-3, the V gene TRBV9; 13 nucleotides line up with TRBD2. Germline V gene data show CDR1 as SGDLS and CDR2 as YYNGEE. Losses at the gene ends were 0 bases for V and 4 bases for J; bases not matched to a gene: 11. The CDR3 totals 19 residues. CDR3 sequence (DNA): TGTGCCAGCAGCGTAGTATCAACTAGCGGGGGGGTTGCGGCAGATACGCAGTATTTT. Translating it yields CASSVVSTSGGVAADTQYF.

There are a few counts of this clonotype. The chain recombines TRBV30 with TRBJ2-1, with 7 bases that match TRBD2. Germline V gene sequence: CDR1 GTSNPN, CDR2 SVGIG (reference sequence). V trimming: 5 bases; J trimming: 4 bases; junction bases outside the gene matches: 8. The CDR3 is 14 residues long. For the CDR3, the DNA is TGTGCCTGGGAACTCGGAGCGGGGTACAATGAGCAGTTCTTC. Translating it yields CAWELGAGYNEQFF. Supplemented by reference TRBV30 and TRBJ2-1, the full variable domain reads SQTIHQWPATLVQPVGSPLSLECTVEGTSNPNLYWYRQAAGRGLQLLFYSVGIGQISSEVPQNLSASRPQDRQFILSSKKLLLSDSGFYLCAWELGAGYNEQFFGPGTRLTVL.

This chain connects TRBV7-2 to TRBJ1-5; a weak D match, TRBD1 (5 bases). The CDR3 covers 15 residues. Trimming stripped 1 base from V and 6 bases from J, with 13 bases between. The germline CDR1 and CDR2 sequences are SGHTA and FQGNSA. This chain's CDR3 is CASSLETMGLQPQHF. CDR3 sequence (DNA): TGTGCCAGCAGCTTAGAGACGATGGGGCTTCAGCCCCAGCATTTT.

This clonotype was observed a single time. The chain has TRBV2 and TRBJ2-5; 9 bases map to TRBD1. The J call is doubtful: the DNA matches TRBJ2-1 better. The CDR3 runs 14 residues. Germline V CDR1 and CDR2: SNHLY, FYNNEI. As DNA, the CDR3 is TGTGCCACTGGGGGGGACAGGGCCTACAATGAGCAGTTCTTC. This codes for CATGGDRAYNEQFF.

V is TRBV27 and J is TRBJ1-4; D remains ambiguous. Trimming took off 2 bases at V and 0 bases at J, with 7 bases between the two ends. The CDR3 is 15 residues long. Germline V gene data show CDR1 as MNHEY and CDR2 as SMNVEV (reference sequence). The CDR3 region is CASSLLPATNEKLFF. For the CDR3, the DNA is TGTGCCAGCAGTTTACTCCCTGCAACTAATGAAAAACTGTTTTTT.

The rearrangement links TRBV2 to TRBJ1-6, with D tentatively TRBD1 (5 bases). Trimming stripped 5 bases from V and 0 bases from J, with 11 bases between. The CDR3 sequence is 16 residues long. Per the germline V gene, CDR1 is SNHLY and CDR2 is FYNNEI. CDR3 amino acids: CASSPVGGSYNSPLHF. The DNA for the CDR3 is TGTGCCAGCAGTCCGGTGGGGGGCTCCTATAATTCACCCCTCCACTTT.

The chain links TRBV7-9 to TRBJ1-6, with a possible D match to TRBD1 (5 bases). Germline CDR1 reads SEHNR; CDR2 reads FQNEAQ (reference sequence). The V and J ends lost 5 bases and 6 bases respectively, with 14 bases between them. This CDR3 is 15 amino acids long. The CDR3 spells CASSPGRTLNSPLHF. CDR3 in DNA: TGTGCCAGCAGCCCGGGACGGACCCTTAATTCACCCCTCCACTTT.

The chain joins TRBV5-1 to TRBJ1-4; TRBD1 is a possible D gene (6 bases). V shed 0 bases and J shed 3 bases, with 12 bases lying between them. The CDR3 has 16 residues. Germline-derived CDR1 and CDR2 are SGHRS and YFSETQ. As DNA, the CDR3 is TGCGCCAGCAGCTTGGCCGAGGGGGAGGCTAATGAAAAACTGTTTTTT. Protein: CASSLAEGEANEKLFF.

J is TRBJ2-7 and V is TRBV20-1; D gene ambiguous. The V end lost 5 bases, the J end lost 3 bases, and 11 bases lay between the germline ends. CDR3 length: 12 amino acids. Germline V gene lookup returns CDR1 DFQATT and CDR2 SNEGSKA (reference sequence). The CDR3 nucleotides are TGCAGTGCTCCATATCTCGACTACGAGCAGTACTTC. Translation: CSAPYLDYEQYF.

This CDR3 reads CSAREGGREQYF. The CDR3 DNA reads as TGCAGTGCCCGAGAGGGGGGCCGCGAGCAGTACTTC. The chain has TRBV20-1 and TRBJ2-7, with D perhaps matching TRBD1 or TRBD2 (6 bases each). Per the germline V gene, CDR1 is DFQATT and CDR2 is SNEGSKA (reference sequence). The CDR3 loop spans 12 amino acids. V lost 6 bases and J lost 6, with 15 bases in between.

This clonotype was seen many times. V and J are TRBV19 and TRBJ1-1; weak D call: TRBD1 (6 bases). CDR3 length: 14 amino acids. Trimming cost V 7 bases and J 1 base, with 13 bases left between them. Germline CDR1 is LNHDA and CDR2 is SQIVND (reference sequence). CDR3 bases: TGTGCCAGTATTGATACAGGGCGGAACACTGAAGCTTTCTTT. Encoded protein: CASIDTGRNTEAFF.

The J gene is TRBJ2-7, the V gene TRBV7-9; D perhaps matches TRBD1 (6 bases). Trimming cost V 0 bases and J 0 bases, with 9 bases left between them. Germline CDR1 SEHNR, CDR2 FQNEAQ (reference sequence). This CDR3 comprises 15 residues. As DNA, the CDR3 is TGTGCCAGCAGCTTAGCGGGGGCGAGCTCCTACGAGCAGTACTTC. Its protein is CASSLAGASSYEQYF.

CDR3 loop: CASRPGQLLSGANVLTF. Here the CDR3 DNA reads TGTGCCAGTAGACCGGGACAGTTACTCTCTGGGGCCAACGTCCTGACTTTC. V is TRBV19 and J is TRBJ2-6; 7 bases fit TRBD1. Per germline, CDR1 LNHDA and CDR2 SQIVND (reference sequence). V was clipped by 6 bases and J by 0 bases; unmatched bases: 8. This CDR3 is 17 amino acids long.

This rearrangement joins TRBV10-2 to TRBJ1-1; tentatively, D is TRBD1 (5 bases). CDR1 is WSHSY and CDR2 is SAAADI in the germline V gene. V shed 6 bases and J shed 6 bases, with 23 bases lying between them. The CDR3 sequence is 16 residues long. CDR3 sequence: CASSGGGDSPNAEAFF. CDR3 DNA: TGCGCCAGCAGCGGTGGTGGGGACTCTCCCAACGCTGAAGCTTTCTTT.

J is TRBJ1-5 and V is TRBV7-2, with 8 positions matching TRBD1. The CDR3 spans 15 residues. Germline CDR1 SGHTA, CDR2 FQGNSA. The junction had 9 bases not matched to a gene; V was cut back by 5 bases and J by 6 bases. CDR3 sequence (DNA): TGTGCCAGCAGCGACGGGACAGGACGGAGTCAGCCCCAGCATTTT. Translation gives CASSDGTGRSQPQHF. The whole variable domain, remainder taken from reference TRBV7-2 and TRBJ1-5, is GAGVSQSPSNKVTEKGKDVELRCDPISGHTALYWYRQSLGQGLEFLIYFQGNSAPDKSGLPSDRFSAERTGGSVSTLTIQRTQQEDSAVYLCASSDGTGRSQPQHFGDGTRLSIL.

The sample holds a few counts of this clonotype. This chain connects TRBV6-1 to TRBJ1-4; TRBD1 might be the D (5 bases). The CDR3 consists of 16 residues. Trimming took off 3 bases at V and 3 bases at J, with 14 bases between the two ends. Germline CDR1 and CDR2: MNHNS and SASEGT. The CDR3 protein is CASSEMPGRPNEKLFF. In DNA, the CDR3 is TGTGCCAGCAGTGAGATGCCGGGACGGCCTAATGAAAAACTGTTTTTT.

The J gene is TRBJ1-5, the V gene TRBV19, with no clear D. The CDR3 has 16 amino acids. Trimming shortened V by 7 bases and J by 1 base, and 17 bases separated the two germline ends. CDR1 and CDR2 from the germline V gene are LNHDA and SQIVND (reference sequence). The CDR3 region has the DNA TGTGCCAGTACCCTCTCGGGCAACCCCAGCAATCAGCCCCAGCATTTT. Its translation is CASTLSGNPSNQPQHF. Using reference TRBV19 and TRBJ1-5 for the parts outside the CDR3, the full variable domain is DGGITQSPKYLFRKEGQNVTLSCEQNLNHDAMYWYRQDPGQGLRLIYYSQIVNDFQKGDIAEGYSVSREKKESFPLTVTSAQKNPTAFYLCASTLSGNPSNQPQHFGDGTRLSIL.

The chain employs TRBV4-1 and TRBJ2-7, with D possibly TRBD2 on 6 matching bases. The ends were cut back, 0 bases at V and 5 bases at J, with 11 bases in the middle. CDR3 size: 14 residues. CDR1 and CDR2 from the germline V gene are MGHRA and YSYEKL. The CDR3 sequence: CASSQERGRHEQYF. In DNA, the CDR3 is TGCGCCAGCAGCCAAGAGCGGGGTCGACACGAGCAGTACTTC.

The V call is TRBV18, the J call TRBJ2-5; 8 nucleotides match TRBD1. Germline V gene lookup returns CDR1 KGHSH and CDR2 LQKENI. CDR3 length: 16 amino acids. The junction had 8 bases not matched to a gene; V was cut back by 1 base and J by 4 bases. CDR3 nucleotide sequence: TGTGCCAGCTCACCACTTGACAGGGGTAGTGGAGAGACCCAGTACTTC. The encoded protein is CASSPLDRGSGETQYF.

This clonotype was found once. This sequence joins TRBV6-5 and TRBJ1-1; 7 nucleotides agree with TRBD1. The CDR3 has 16 amino acids. In germline, CDR1 is MNHEY, CDR2 SVGAGI. Germline trimming cut 4 bases from V and 4 bases from J; bases unmatched to any gene: 12. The CDR3 is CASSFHRTGGLTEAFF. As DNA, the CDR3 is TGTGCCAGCAGTTTTCACCGGACAGGTGGACTCACTGAAGCTTTCTTT.

The chain joins TRBV7-8 to TRBJ2-5; D is unresolved. V lost 5 bases, J lost 5 bases, and 18 bases lay in between. In germline, CDR1 is SGHVS, CDR2 FQNEAQ. The CDR3 totals 15 residues. DNA of the CDR3: TGTGCCAGCAGCGTAGAGCCCGAAACGACCGAGACCCAGTACTTC. Translating it yields CASSVEPETTETQYF.

The chain couples TRBV6-5 to TRBJ1-2, with D possibly matching TRBD1 (6 bases). The V gene's germline CDR1 is MNHEY and CDR2 SVGAGI. V was shortened by 2 bases and J by 4 bases, with 14 bases between the two germline ends. This CDR3 spans 15 amino acids. CDR3 sequence: CASSYEAQGFYGYTF. The CDR3 bases are TGTGCCAGCAGTTACGAGGCTCAGGGGTTCTATGGCTACACCTTC.

This chain connects TRBV6-5 to TRBJ2-5; 9 nucleotides align to TRBD2. The trim removed 8 bases at V and 3 bases at J, leaving 7 bases unmatched. Germline CDR1 reads MNHEY; CDR2 reads SVGAGI. This CDR3 has 14 amino acids. This CDR3 reads CASAELAGEETQYF. CDR3 DNA: TGTGCCAGCGCTGAATTAGCGGGAGAAGAGACCCAGTACTTC.

This clonotype has more than one count but fewer than ten. V is TRBV5-1 and J is TRBJ2-5; no clear D gene. The CDR3 is made up of 12 amino acids. V was trimmed by 5 bases and J by 2 bases, leaving 7 bases between them. Per the germline V gene, CDR1 is SGHRS and CDR2 is YFSETQ. The CDR3 DNA sequence: TGCGCCAGCAGTCGGTCGCAAGAGACCCAGTACTTC. Translating gives CASSRSQETQYF.

The table lists this clonotype with a count of one. A much more abundant neighbour one base away suggests this may be a read error. Here the CDR3 DNA reads TGTGTCAGCAGCCGAGGGACTAACACTAATGAAAAACTGTTTTTT. It encodes CVSSRGTNTNEKLFF. The rearrangement uses TRBV7-8 and TRBJ1-4; maybe TRBD1 (5 bases). The germline gives CDR1 SGHVS, CDR2 FQNEAQ. The CDR3 spans 15 residues. Looking up the rest from reference TRBV7-8 and TRBJ1-4 gives the full variable domain: GAGVSQSPRYKVAKRGQDVALRCDPISGHVSLFWYQQALGQGPEFLTYFQNEAQLDKSGLPSDRFFAERPEGSVSTLKIQRTQQEDSAVYLCVSSRGTNTNEKLFFGSGTQLSVL.

This clonotype was seen a few times. The genes are TRBV6-6 and TRBJ1-1, with D unresolved. Trimming stripped 0 bases from V and 1 base from J, with 6 bases between. Germline V gene lookup returns CDR1 MNHNY and CDR2 SVGAGI (reference sequence). The CDR3 runs 14 residues. The CDR3 DNA reads as TGTGCCAGCAGTTACTCGGCAGGGAACACTGAAGCTTTCTTT. This encodes CASSYSAGNTEAFF.

A note on this clonotype: The junction departs from germline at one end; a sequencing error may be responsible. The V call is TRBV6-4, the J call TRBJ1-1, with unresolved D. The CDR3 length is 14 residues. Germline V gene sequence: CDR1 MRHNA, CDR2 SNTAGT. The CDR3 protein is CASTGGLSNPEAFF. The CDR3 DNA sequence: TGTGCCAGCACCGGAGGATTATCGAACCCTGAAGCTTTCTTT.

J is TRBJ1-1 and V is TRBV20-1; D ambiguous. V gave up 3 bases and J gave up 1 base, with 6 bases separating them. From germline, CDR1 is DFQATT and CDR2 SNEGSKA (reference sequence). The CDR3 runs to 12 residues. In DNA, the CDR3 is TGCAGTGCTAGCGTCGGGAACACTGAAGCTTTCTTT. Its protein is CSASVGNTEAFF.

This chain uses TRBV4-1 with TRBJ2-1, with TRBD1 as a possible D gene (6 bases). The CDR3 runs 14 residues. Trimming pared 0 bases from V and 6 bases from J, leaving 9 bases between. CDR1 and CDR2 from the germline V gene are MGHRA and YSYEKL. CDR3 DNA: TGCGCCAGCAGCCAAGATAAAGGGGGCAATGAGCAGTTCTTC. It encodes CASSQDKGGNEQFF.

The chain couples TRBV7-9 to TRBJ2-1; the D gene could be TRBD1 or TRBD2 (5 bases each). V gave up 5 bases and J gave up 10 bases, with 21 bases separating them. This CDR3 is built from 15 residues. CDR1 SEHNR and CDR2 FQNEAQ come from the germline V gene (reference sequence). The CDR3 sequence is CASSLEGRVRREQFF. CDR3 sequence (DNA): TGTGCCAGCAGCCTAGAGGGACGGGTGCGTCGCGAGCAGTTCTTC.